This T cell receptor (beta chain) was obtained from a study of tumour-infiltrating T cells in Burkitt lymphoma. Background on the study: Productive clonality predicted overall and progression-free survival.

V trimming: 0 bases; J trimming: 4 bases; junction bases outside the gene matches: 1. Germline loops: CDR1 SGHTA, CDR2 FQGNSA. There are 14 residues in the CDR3. Here immunoSEQ multiplex PCR was the method, and the copy in TCRdb shows in-frame clones only, minus some. The sample yields about 2,500 clones, over 75% seen once. Sequencing input: tumor tissue. This TCR derives from a human donor with diffuse large B-cell lymphoma. This chain joins TRBV7-2 and TRBJ2-7; 9 nucleotides line up with TRBD2. The CDR3 DNA sequence: TGTGCCAGCAGCTTAGCGCGGGAGGGTTACGAGCAGTACTTC. Translation gives CASSLAREGYEQYF.